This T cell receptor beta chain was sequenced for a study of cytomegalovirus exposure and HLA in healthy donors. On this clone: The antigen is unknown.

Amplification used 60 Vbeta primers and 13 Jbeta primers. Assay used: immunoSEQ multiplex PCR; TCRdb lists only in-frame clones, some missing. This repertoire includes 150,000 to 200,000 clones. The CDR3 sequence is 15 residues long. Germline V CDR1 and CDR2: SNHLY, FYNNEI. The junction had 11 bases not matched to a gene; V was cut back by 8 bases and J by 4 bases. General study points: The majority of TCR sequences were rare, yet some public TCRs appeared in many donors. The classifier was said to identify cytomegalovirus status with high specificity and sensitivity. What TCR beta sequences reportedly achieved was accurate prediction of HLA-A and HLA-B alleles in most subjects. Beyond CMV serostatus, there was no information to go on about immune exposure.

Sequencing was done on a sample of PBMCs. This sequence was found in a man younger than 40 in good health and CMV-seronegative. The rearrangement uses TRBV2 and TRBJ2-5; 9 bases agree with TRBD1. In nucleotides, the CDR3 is TGTGCCAGCTTTCACACCACAGGGGGCGTAGAGACCCAGTACTTC. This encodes CASFHTTGGVETQYF.